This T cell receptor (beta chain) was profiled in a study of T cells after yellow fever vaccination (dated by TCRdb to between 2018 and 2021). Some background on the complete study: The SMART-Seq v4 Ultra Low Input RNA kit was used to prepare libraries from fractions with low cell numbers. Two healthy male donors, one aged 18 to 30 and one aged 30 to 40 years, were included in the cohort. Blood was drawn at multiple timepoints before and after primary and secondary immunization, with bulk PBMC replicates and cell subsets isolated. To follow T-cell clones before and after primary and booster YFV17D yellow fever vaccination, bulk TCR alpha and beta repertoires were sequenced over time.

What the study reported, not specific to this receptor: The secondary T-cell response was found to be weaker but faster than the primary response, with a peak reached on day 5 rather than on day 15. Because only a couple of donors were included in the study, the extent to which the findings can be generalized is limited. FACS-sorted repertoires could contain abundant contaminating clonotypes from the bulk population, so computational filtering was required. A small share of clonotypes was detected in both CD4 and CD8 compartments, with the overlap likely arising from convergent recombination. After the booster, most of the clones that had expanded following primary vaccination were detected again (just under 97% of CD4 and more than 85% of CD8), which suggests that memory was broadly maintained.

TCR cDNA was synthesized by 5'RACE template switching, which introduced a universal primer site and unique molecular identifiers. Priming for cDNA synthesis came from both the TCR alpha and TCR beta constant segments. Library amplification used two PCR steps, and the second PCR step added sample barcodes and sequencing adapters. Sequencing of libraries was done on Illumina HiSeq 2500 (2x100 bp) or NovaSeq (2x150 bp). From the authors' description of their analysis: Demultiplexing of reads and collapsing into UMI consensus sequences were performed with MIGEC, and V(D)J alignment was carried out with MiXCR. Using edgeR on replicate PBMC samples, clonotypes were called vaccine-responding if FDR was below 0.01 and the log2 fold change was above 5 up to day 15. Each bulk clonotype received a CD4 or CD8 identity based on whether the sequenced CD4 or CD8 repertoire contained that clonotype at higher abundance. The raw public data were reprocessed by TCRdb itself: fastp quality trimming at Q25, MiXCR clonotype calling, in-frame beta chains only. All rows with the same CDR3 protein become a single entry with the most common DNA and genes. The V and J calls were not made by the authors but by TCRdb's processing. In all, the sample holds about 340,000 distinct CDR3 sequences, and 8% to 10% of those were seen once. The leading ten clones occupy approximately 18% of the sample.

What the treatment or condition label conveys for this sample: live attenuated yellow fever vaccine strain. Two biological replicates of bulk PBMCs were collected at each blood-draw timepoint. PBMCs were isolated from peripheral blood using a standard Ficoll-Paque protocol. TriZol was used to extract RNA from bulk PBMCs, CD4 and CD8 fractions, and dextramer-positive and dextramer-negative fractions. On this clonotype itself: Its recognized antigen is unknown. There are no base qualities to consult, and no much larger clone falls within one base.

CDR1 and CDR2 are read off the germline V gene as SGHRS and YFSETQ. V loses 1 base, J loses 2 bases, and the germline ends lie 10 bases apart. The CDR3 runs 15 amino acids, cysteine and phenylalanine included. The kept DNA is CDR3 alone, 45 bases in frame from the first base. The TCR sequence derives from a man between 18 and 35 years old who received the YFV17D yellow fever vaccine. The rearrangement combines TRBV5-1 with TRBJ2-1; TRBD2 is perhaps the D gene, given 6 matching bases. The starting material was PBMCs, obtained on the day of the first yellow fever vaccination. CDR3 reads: CASSLNRGTYNEQFF. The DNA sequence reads TGCGCCAGCAGCTTGAACCGGGGGACCTACAATGAGCAGTTCTTC. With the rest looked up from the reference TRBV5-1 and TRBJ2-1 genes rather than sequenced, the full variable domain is KAGVTQTPRYLIKTRGQQVTLSCSPISGHRSVSWYQQTPGQGLQFLFEYFSETQRNKGNFPGRFSGRQFSNSRSEMNVSTLELGDSALYLCASSLNRGTYNEQFFGPGTRLTVL.